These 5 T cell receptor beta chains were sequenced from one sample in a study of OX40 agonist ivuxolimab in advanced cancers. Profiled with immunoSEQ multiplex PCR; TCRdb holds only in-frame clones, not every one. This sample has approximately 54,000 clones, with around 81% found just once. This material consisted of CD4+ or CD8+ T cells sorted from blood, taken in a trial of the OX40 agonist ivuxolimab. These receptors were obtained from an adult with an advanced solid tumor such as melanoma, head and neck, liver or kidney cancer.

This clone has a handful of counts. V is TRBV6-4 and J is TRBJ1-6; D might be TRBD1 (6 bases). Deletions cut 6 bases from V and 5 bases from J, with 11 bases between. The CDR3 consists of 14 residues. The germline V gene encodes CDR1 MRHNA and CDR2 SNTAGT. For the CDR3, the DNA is TGTGCCAGCAGCACAGGGAGCCATAATTCACCCCTCCACTTT. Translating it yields CASSTGSHNSPLHF.

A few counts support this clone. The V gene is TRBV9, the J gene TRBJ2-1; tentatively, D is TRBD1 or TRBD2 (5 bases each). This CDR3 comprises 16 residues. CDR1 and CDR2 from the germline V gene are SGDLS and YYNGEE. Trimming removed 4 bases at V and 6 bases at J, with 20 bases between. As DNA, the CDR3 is TGTGCCAGCAGCCCAACCGGGACCCTAGTCGGCAATGAGCAGTTCTTC. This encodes CASSPTGTLVGNEQFF.

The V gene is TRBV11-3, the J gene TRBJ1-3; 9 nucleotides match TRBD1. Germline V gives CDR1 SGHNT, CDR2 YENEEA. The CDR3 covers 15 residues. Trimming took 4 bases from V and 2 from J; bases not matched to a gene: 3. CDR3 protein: CASSSRDRAGNTIYF. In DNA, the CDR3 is TGTGCCAGCAGCTCGCGGGACAGGGCTGGAAACACCATATATTTT.

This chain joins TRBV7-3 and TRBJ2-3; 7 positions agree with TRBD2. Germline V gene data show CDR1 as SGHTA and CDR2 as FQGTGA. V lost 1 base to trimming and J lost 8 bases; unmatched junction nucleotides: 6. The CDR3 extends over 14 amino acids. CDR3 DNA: TGTGCCAGCAGCTTAAGCGGGGGTTCCAGTACGCAGTATTTT. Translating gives CASSLSGGSSTQYF. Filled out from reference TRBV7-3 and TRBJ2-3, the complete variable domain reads GAGVSQTPSNKVTEKGKYVELRCDPISGHTALYWYRQSLGQGPEFLIYFQGTGAADDSGLPNDRFFAVRPEGSVSTLKIQRTERGDSAVYLCASSLSGGSSTQYFGPGTRLTVL.

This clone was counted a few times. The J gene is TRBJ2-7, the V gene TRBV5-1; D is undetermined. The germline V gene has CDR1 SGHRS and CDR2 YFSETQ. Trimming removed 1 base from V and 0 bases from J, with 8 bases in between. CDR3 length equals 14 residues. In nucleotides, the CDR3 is TGCGCCAGCAGCTTGCTTTCCCACTCCTACGAGCAGTACTTC. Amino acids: CASSLLSHSYEQYF.